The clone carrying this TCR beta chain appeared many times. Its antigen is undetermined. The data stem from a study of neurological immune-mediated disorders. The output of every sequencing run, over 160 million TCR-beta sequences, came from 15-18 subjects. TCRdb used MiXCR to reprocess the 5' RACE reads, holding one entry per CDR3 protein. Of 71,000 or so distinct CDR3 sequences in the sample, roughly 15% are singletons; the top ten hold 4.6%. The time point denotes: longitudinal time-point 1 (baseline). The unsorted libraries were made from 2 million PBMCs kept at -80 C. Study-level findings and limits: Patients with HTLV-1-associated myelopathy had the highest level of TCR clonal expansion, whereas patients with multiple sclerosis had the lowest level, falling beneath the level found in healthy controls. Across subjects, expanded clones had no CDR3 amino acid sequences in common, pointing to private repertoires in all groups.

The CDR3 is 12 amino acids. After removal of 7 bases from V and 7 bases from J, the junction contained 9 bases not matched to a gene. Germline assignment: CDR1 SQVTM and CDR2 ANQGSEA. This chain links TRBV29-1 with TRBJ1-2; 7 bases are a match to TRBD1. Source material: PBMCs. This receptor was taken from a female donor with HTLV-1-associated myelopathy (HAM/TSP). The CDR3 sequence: CSAPTGWGGYTF. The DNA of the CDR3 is TGCAGCGCACCGACAGGGTGGGGTGGCTACACCTTC.